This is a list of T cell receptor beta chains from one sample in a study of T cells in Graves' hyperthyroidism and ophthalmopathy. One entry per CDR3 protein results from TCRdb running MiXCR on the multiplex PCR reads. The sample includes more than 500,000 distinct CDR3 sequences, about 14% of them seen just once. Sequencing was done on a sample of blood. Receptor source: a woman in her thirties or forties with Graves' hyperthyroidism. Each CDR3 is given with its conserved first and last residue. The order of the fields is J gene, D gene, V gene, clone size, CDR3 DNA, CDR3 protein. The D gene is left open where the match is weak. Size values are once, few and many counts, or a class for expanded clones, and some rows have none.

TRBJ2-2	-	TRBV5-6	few	TGTGCCAGCAGCTTGGCGGGACAATCGAACACCGGGGAGCTGTTTTTT	CASSLAGQSNTGELFF
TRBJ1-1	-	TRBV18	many	TGTGCCAGCTCACCTCCGGTGAACACTGAAGCTTTCTTT	CASSPPVNTEAFF
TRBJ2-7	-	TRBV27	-	TGTGCCAGCAGTTTATCGCGAGGATCCTACGAGCAGTACTTC	CASSLSRGSYEQYF
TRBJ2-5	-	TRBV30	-	TGTGCCTGGAGTGACAGTCTGGTCCAAGAGACCCAGTACTTC	CAWSDSLVQETQYF
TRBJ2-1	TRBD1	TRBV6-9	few	TGTGCCAGCAGTTACGGACAGGGGGGATACAATGAGCAGTTCTTC	CASSYGQGGYNEQFF
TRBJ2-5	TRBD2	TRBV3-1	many	TGTGCCAGCAGCCAATTTTCGACTAGCGGGAGGGGGGAGACCCAGTACTTC	CASSQFSTSGRGETQYF
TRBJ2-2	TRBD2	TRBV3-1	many	TGTGCCAGCAGCCAAGGACTAGCGGGAGTGGGCGGGGAGCTGTTTTTT	CASSQGLAGVGGELFF
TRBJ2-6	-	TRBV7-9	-	TGTGCCAGCAGCTTAGGGGGCATTAAGGCTGGGGCCAACGTCCTGACTTTC	CASSLGGIKAGANVLTF
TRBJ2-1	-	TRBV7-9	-	TGTGCCAGCAGCTCGGCCGGGGTTTTAGCGGACAATGAGCAGTTCTTC	CASSSAGVLADNEQFF
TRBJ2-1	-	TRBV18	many	TGTGCCAGCTCACCACCATCTAGCGCCGAGGATGAGCAGTTCTTC	CASSPPSSAEDEQFF
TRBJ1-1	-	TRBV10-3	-	TGTGCCATCAGTGGAGCGAGGGGGGCTTTCTTT	CAISGARGAFF
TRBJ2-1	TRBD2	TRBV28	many	TGTGCCAGCAGTTTCTCACTAGCGGGAGCATACAATGAGCAGTTCTTC	CASSFSLAGAYNEQFF